The 12 T cell receptor beta chains listed next were all sequenced from one sample in a study of blood T cell repertoires in COVID-19. TCRdb keeps only in-frame clones here, not all; method: immunoSEQ multiplex PCR. Found here are about 160,000 clones, 85% of them singletons; the top ten hold around 3.2%. Specimen: peripheral blood. The receptors originated from a human donor with acute or convalescent COVID-19. The donor label of this sample is uncertain.

The genes are TRBV9 and TRBJ2-3, with D tentatively TRBD1 (5 bases). Per the germline V gene, CDR1 is SGDLS and CDR2 is YYNGEE. The germline V and J ends were trimmed by 0 bases and 4 bases, with 15 bases remaining between them. The CDR3 covers 16 residues. This CDR3 is CASSVALGRASDTQYF. CDR3 DNA sequence: TGTGCCAGCAGCGTAGCTCTTGGCAGGGCTTCAGATACGCAGTATTTT.

This chain connects TRBV7-9 to TRBJ1-5, with 8 bases that match TRBD1. Losses at the gene ends were 4 bases for V and 7 bases for J; bases not matched to a gene: 3. CDR1 is SEHNR and CDR2 is FQNEAQ in the germline V gene (reference sequence). This CDR3 spans 13 amino acids. The CDR3 nucleotides read TGTGCCAGCAGCTCGACAGGGGCGCAGCCCCAGCATTTT. Protein product: CASSSTGAQPQHF.

This sequence joins TRBV5-3 and TRBJ2-5; 13 bases agree with TRBD2. TRBV5-3 is reported as an ORF; its role is uncertain. The CDR3 consists of 16 residues. Trimming took 4 bases from V and 1 from J; bases not matched to a gene: 4. CDR3 sequence: CARSQRLAGGQETQYF. The CDR3 nucleotides read TGTGCCAGAAGCCAACGACTAGCGGGGGGCCAAGAGACCCAGTACTTC.

The chain couples TRBV4-1 to TRBJ2-2; D is possibly TRBD2 (6 bases). Germline lookup yields CDR1 MGHRA and CDR2 YSYEKL. V lost 1 base and J lost 4, with 13 bases in between. The CDR3 runs 16 residues. The CDR3 DNA reads TGCGCCAGCAGCCAAGGGCGGGGAAGTTCCACCGGGGAGCTGTTTTTT. Protein sequence: CASSQGRGSSTGELFF.

The chain couples TRBV5-1 to TRBJ2-7, with D maybe TRBD1 (5 bases). The ends were cut back, 5 bases at V and 3 bases at J, with 12 bases in the middle. Germline CDR1 and CDR2: SGHRS and YFSETQ. CDR3 length: 13 residues. The CDR3 coding sequence is TGCGCCAGCAGATATGGGCAGGGCTACGAGCAGTACTTC. It codes for CASRYGQGYEQYF.

The chain uses TRBV2 and TRBJ1-2; D gene ambiguous. Germline CDR1 reads SNHLY; CDR2 reads FYNNEI. The CDR3 has 13 amino acids. V was trimmed by 1 base and J by 3 bases, leaving 6 bases between them. The CDR3 here is CASSEGHYYGYTF. CDR3 sequence (DNA): TGTGCCAGCAGTGAAGGACATTACTATGGCTACACCTTC.

This clone was seen just once. The gene calls are TRBV7-3 and TRBJ1-2; 8 bases line up with TRBD1. The CDR3 has 14 amino acids. The V and J ends lost 4 bases and 5 bases, in that order; junction bases with no gene match: 6. Per the germline V gene, CDR1 is SGHTA and CDR2 is FQGTGA. CDR3 nucleotides: TGTGCCAGCAGCTCAACCGGGACAGGATATGGCTACACCTTC. It encodes CASSSTGTGYGYTF.

The CDR3 sequence: CASSYSELNQPQHF. DNA for the CDR3: TGTGCCAGCAGTTACTCGGAGCTTAATCAGCCCCAGCATTTT. The chain combines TRBV6-6 with TRBJ1-5, with unresolved D. Germline CDR1 and CDR2: MNHNY and SVGAGI (reference sequence). Trimming removed 0 bases at V and 4 bases at J, with 7 bases between. The CDR3 totals 14 residues.

In this sample, this clone turned up once. The chain joins TRBV10-3 to TRBJ1-2, with no clear D. Germline assignment: CDR1 ENHRY and CDR2 SYGVKD. Trimming removed 6 bases from V and 8 bases from J, with 16 bases in between. The length of the CDR3 is 13 residues. As DNA, the CDR3 is TGTGCCATCAGCCCGACGGCTGATAGCGGCTACACCTTC. Its protein is CAISPTADSGYTF.

The chain is built from TRBV27 and TRBJ2-2; perhaps TRBD1 as D (5 bases). Between the trimmed V and J ends, which lost 4 bases and 0 bases, there was a span of 12 bases. The CDR3 runs 16 residues. CDR1 is MNHEY and CDR2 is SMNVEV in the germline V gene (reference sequence). The CDR3: CASSSSGRANTGELFF. CDR3 DNA: TGTGCCAGCAGTTCCTCTGGCAGGGCGAACACCGGGGAGCTGTTTTTT.

V and J are TRBV2 and TRBJ2-5; TRBD1 agrees at 7 bases. The CDR3 runs to 13 residues. Germline CDR1 and CDR2: SNHLY and FYNNEI. J was trimmed by 5 bases and V by 6 bases; bases with no gene match: 6. CDR3 amino acids: CASSPQGLETQYF. In DNA form, the CDR3 reads TGTGCCAGCAGCCCACAGGGGTTGGAGACCCAGTACTTC.

The chain uses TRBV9 and TRBJ2-1; 10 nucleotides line up with TRBD2. The CDR3 contains 18 residues. Germline V gene lookup returns CDR1 SGDLS and CDR2 YYNGEE. V lost 2 bases to trimming and J lost 0 bases; unmatched junction nucleotides: 8. The CDR3 here is CASSVRLAGAYSYNEQFF. The DNA for the CDR3 is TGTGCCAGCAGCGTTAGGCTAGCGGGGGCATACTCCTACAATGAGCAGTTCTTC.